The 5 T cell receptor beta chains below all came from one sample that was sequenced in a study of T cell repertoires in aging, cancer and after chemotherapy. Peripheral blood genomic DNA, not sorted cells or RNA, was the template. TRB rearrangements spanning V, D and J were amplified using mixed TRB-A/B primers. Using its own MiXCR run on the multiplex PCR reads, TCRdb lists one record per CDR3 protein. The sample holds roughly 7,000 distinct CDR3 sequences; 40% are singletons and the top ten take about 15%. Sample: blood. These receptor sequences come from a human donor in good health.

This clonotype was counted a few times. The chain has TRBV6-6 and TRBJ2-7; 11 nucleotides line up with TRBD1. CDR1 and CDR2 from the germline V gene are MNHNY and SVGAGI (reference sequence). The ends lost 5 bases at V and 3 bases at J; junction bases unmatched: 12. The CDR3 spans 17 residues. Here the CDR3 reads CASSKGQGAMIDYEQYF. In DNA, the CDR3 is TGTGCCAGCAGTAAAGGACAGGGGGCCATGATTGACTACGAGCAGTACTTC.

This chain links TRBV19 with TRBJ1-5; 9 bases align to TRBD1. J was trimmed by 5 bases and V by 0 bases; bases with no gene match: 8. The CDR3 is 17 residues long. The germline V gene encodes CDR1 LNHDA and CDR2 SQIVND (reference sequence). The CDR3 reads CASSIDHPGQGYQPQHF. The CDR3, as DNA: TGTGCCAGTAGTATAGACCACCCGGGACAGGGATATCAGCCCCAGCATTTT.

This chain joins TRBV27 and TRBJ2-1; weak D call: TRBD1 (6 bases). The CDR3 contains 17 residues. The ends were cut back, 8 bases at V and 2 bases at J, with 22 bases in the middle. Germline lookup yields CDR1 MNHEY and CDR2 SMNVEV (reference sequence). Here the CDR3 DNA reads TGTGCCAGCGGAATCCTGCAGGGGTTCTCAGCCTACAATGAGCAGTTCTTC. Translation: CASGILQGFSAYNEQFF.

V usage is TRBV12-3 or TRBV12-4 and J usage is TRBJ2-3; D unclear. The length of the CDR3 is 13 residues. The ends were cut back, 5 bases at V and 9 bases at J, with 15 bases in the middle. CDR3 sequence (DNA): TGTGCCAGCAGTGAAGCCGGCCAGGAGACGCAGTATTTT. It is translated as CASSEAGQETQYF.

There are a few counts of this clonotype. The chain recombines TRBV6-4 with TRBJ2-1, with D maybe TRBD2 (6 bases). The CDR3 is 15 amino acids. In germline, CDR1 is MRHNA, CDR2 SNTAGT. Trimming took off 0 bases at V and 0 bases at J, with 6 bases between the two ends. Here the CDR3 reads CASSDSSGSYNEQFF. The CDR3 nucleotides are TGTGCCAGCAGTGACTCTAGCGGCTCCTACAATGAGCAGTTCTTC.